Each of the 10 T cell receptor beta chains below was sequenced from the same sample in a study of identical twins. MiXCR, applied by TCRdb to the 5' RACE reads, yields one record per CDR3 protein. Among 500,000 to 700,000 distinct CDR3 sequences listed, around 7.5% were seen once. These records were also assigned to another study, of yellow fever vaccine responses in identical twins.

Sequencing was carried out using PBMCs. The receptors shown here come from a woman aged 18-35 years in good health.

This clonotype was picked up many times. The chain links TRBV10-3 to TRBJ2-2, with 9 bases matching TRBD1. This CDR3 comprises 16 residues. From germline, CDR1 is ENHRY and CDR2 SYGVKD. J gave up 1 base and V 6 bases, and 6 bases lay outside the gene matches. CDR3 nucleotide sequence: TGTGCCATCAGCGCCGGGACAGGGAAGAACACCGGGGAGCTGTTTTTT. This translates into CAISAGTGKNTGELFF.

This clonotype was observed at least ten times. The chain has TRBV24-1 and TRBJ2-7, with D unclear. V was trimmed by 5 bases and J by 6 bases, leaving 10 bases between them. Germline V gene sequence: CDR1 KGHDR, CDR2 SFDVKD. The CDR3 length is 12 residues. The chain's CDR3 is CATSVAGSEQYF. The CDR3 DNA sequence: TGTGCCACCAGTGTCGCCGGAAGCGAGCAGTACTTC.

This clonotype came up many times. This sequence joins TRBV5-1 and TRBJ2-1; 7 bases map to TRBD2. V lost 4 bases to trimming and J lost 1 base; unmatched junction nucleotides: 11. The CDR3 contains 17 residues. Germline CDR1 reads SGHRS; CDR2 reads YFSETQ. The CDR3 DNA sequence: TGCGCCAGCAGCCCCGGGAGCGGGGCTTTTTCCTACAATGAGCAGTTCTTC. Amino acid sequence: CASSPGSGAFSYNEQFF.

This clonotype came up a few times. This chain uses TRBV2 with TRBJ1-5; no clear D. The germline gives CDR1 SNHLY, CDR2 FYNNEI. The V gene lost 2 bases and the J gene lost 3 bases, with 5 bases spanning the gap. This CDR3 comprises 13 residues. The CDR3 DNA reads TGTGCCAGCAGTGAACACATCAATCAGCCCCAGCATTTT. This translates into CASSEHINQPQHF. The full variable domain, with the rest looked up from reference TRBV2 and TRBJ1-5, is EPEVTQTPSHQVTQMGQEVILRCVPISNHLYFYWYRQILGQKVEFLVSFYNNEISEKSEIFDDQFSVERPDGSNFTLKIRSTKLEDSAMYFCASSEHINQPQHFGDGTRLSIL.

The rearrangement uses TRBV20-1 and TRBJ2-1; no clear D. Trimming left V 6 bases short and J 8 bases short, with 14 bases between. Germline assignment: CDR1 DFQATT and CDR2 SNEGSKA (reference sequence). This CDR3 has 12 amino acids. CDR3 loop: CSATRSQDEQFF. CDR3 bases: TGCAGTGCCACGAGGAGCCAGGATGAGCAGTTCTTC.

At least ten counts were recorded for this clonotype. The chain joins TRBV3-1 to TRBJ2-2; possible D gene TRBD1, 5 bases. The V and J ends lost 5 bases and 1 base respectively, with 8 bases between them. Germline loops: CDR1 LGHDT, CDR2 YNNKEL (reference sequence). The CDR3 has 14 residues. The chain's CDR3 is CASSEGQNTGELFF. The CDR3 DNA follows: TGTGCCAGCAGCGAAGGACAGAACACCGGGGAGCTGTTTTTT.

This clonotype was recorded at least ten times. The chain is built from TRBV12-3 or TRBV12-4 and TRBJ1-3; D call uncertain. The CDR3 covers 11 residues. In nucleotides, the CDR3 is TGTGCGGGAGAGTCTGGAAACACCATATATTTT. Protein: CAGESGNTIYF.

This clonotype has only a few counts. The chain couples TRBV27 to TRBJ1-1; perhaps TRBD1 as D (5 bases). Germline V gene lookup returns CDR1 MNHEY and CDR2 SMNVEV (reference sequence). The CDR3 length is 13 residues. CDR3 loop: CASRVRGDTEAFF. CDR3 in DNA: TGTGCTAGTAGGGTCCGAGGGGACACTGAAGCTTTCTTT.

The chain combines TRBV20-1 with TRBJ2-2, with a tentative D call TRBD2 (5 bases). Between the trimmed V and J ends, which lost 1 base and 1 base, there was a span of 10 bases. CDR1 and CDR2 (germline): DFQATT, SNEGSKA (reference sequence). The CDR3 is 15 amino acids. The CDR3 DNA sequence: TGCAGTGCTAGAGCACTAGATCTGAACACCGGGGAGCTGTTTTTT. Its protein product is CSARALDLNTGELFF.

This clonotype was seen more than once but under ten times. V gene TRBV29-1 combines with J gene TRBJ2-2, with 10 bases that match TRBD1. This CDR3 is 13 amino acids long. Germline V gives CDR1 SQVTM, CDR2 ANQGSEA. V was clipped by 6 bases and J by 7 bases; unmatched bases: 5. The CDR3 DNA follows: TGCAGCGTCTTGACAGGGGGCCGCGGGGAGCTGTTTTTT. Translated: CSVLTGGRGELFF.